Reported below is one TCR gamma chain. This clone's antigen is unknown. No much larger clone is present one base from it, and per-base qualities are unavailable. Genomic DNA was extracted with the QIAamp DNA FFPE tissue kit from ten 5-um FFPE scrolls per case. To test whether coeliac disease could be classified from the TCR repertoire, the study used duodenal biopsies that were formalin-fixed paraffin-embedded, fully anonymised, and surplus to diagnostic needs. This sample is part of a study of intestinal T cells in coeliac disease (dated by TCRdb to 2018 to 2021). With regard to the full study: Coeliac patients were found to be much younger than controls, with mean ages of about 15 versus 50 years recorded in the TRG cohort. Duodenal biopsies from under 35 coeliac disease patients and about 20 non-coeliac controls made up a second, larger TCR-gamma (TRG) cohort. In the TCR-delta (TRD) cohort, there were duodenal biopsies from some eleven coeliac disease patients and some eleven non-coeliac controls.

Libraries were prepared through multiplex PCR. Sequenced using an Ion Torrent PGM. TRG repertoires were amplified from around 200 ng of biopsy DNA with the LymphoTrack kit, in which Illumina adapters are carried by the primers. TRG amplicons were cleaned up with AMPure XP beads, measured on a 2100 Bioanalyzer, and combined in equimolar amounts. TRG libraries were sequenced on an Ion PGM instrument. As for the authors' bioinformatics: Reads in which more than 10% of nucleotides fell below the per-patient third-quartile quality score were removed with FastX. IMGT/HighV-QUEST was used to align the reads, assigning V, D and J genes, identifying CDR3 regions and assessing functionality. After the sequences were translated into amino acids, every sequence predicted to be non-functional was thrown out. The CDR3s were broken into kmers both with and without positional annotation, PCA was run on the kmer frequencies, and the samples were clustered using every one of the 1023 combinations of PCs 1-10. Classification was validated by leave-one-out cross-validation, re-optimising parameters on the remaining samples each time. Shannon diversity was calculated using the vegan R package from repeated random subsamples equal to the lowest read count. TCRdb called clones anew from the public reads via CATT; matching DNA rows were later pooled. These V and J calls rely on TCRdb rather than the paper's analysis. For this sample there are about a thousand gamma-chain clones; 50% to 70% appear just once. The top ten hold approximately 12% of the sample.

Based on the germline V gene, the CDR1 and CDR2 sequences are EGSTGY and YDSYTSSV. The CDR3, cysteine through phenylalanine, is 10 amino acids long. The retained sequence is limited to the CDR3, 30 bases, with the frame set at the first base. What the authors observed across the whole study: Repeated CDR3 amino acid sequences could not be distinguished from PCR duplicates in the analysis. A significant age difference was observed between coeliac and control groups, although significant classification was not yielded by an age-split analysis. In training, clustering based on TRD kmers put all 20 or so biopsies in the right class, and the reported leave-one-out accuracy was roughly 92%. Of 54 biopsies, around 50 (around 94%) were correctly classified by TRG clustering, which had a reported leave-one-out accuracy of around 90%. FFPE-derived DNA was found to be relatively degraded, and loss of a proportion of TCR sequences in each sample was likely caused by this degradation.

This receptor was taken from a human donor with celiac disease. Here the chain combines TRGV4 and TRGJ1 or TRGJ2. Material for sequencing was a duodenal biopsy. The CDR3 loop reads CAPGMHKKLF. In nucleotide form, the sequence is TGTGCACCTGGGATGCACAAGAAACTCTTT.